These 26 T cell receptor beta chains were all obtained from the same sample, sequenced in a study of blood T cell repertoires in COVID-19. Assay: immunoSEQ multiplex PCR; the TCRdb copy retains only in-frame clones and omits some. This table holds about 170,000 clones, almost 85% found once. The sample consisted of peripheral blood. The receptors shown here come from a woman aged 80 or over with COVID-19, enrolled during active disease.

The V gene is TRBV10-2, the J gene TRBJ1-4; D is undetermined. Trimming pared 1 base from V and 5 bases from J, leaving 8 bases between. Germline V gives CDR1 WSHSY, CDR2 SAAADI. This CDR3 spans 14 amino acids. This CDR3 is CASSELGGNEKLFF. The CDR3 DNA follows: TGCGCCAGCAGTGAGTTGGGAGGAAATGAAAAACTGTTTTTT.

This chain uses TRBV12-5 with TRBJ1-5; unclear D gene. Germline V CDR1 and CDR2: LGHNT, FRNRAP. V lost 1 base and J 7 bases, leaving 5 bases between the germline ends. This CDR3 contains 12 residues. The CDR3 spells CASGLDRQPQHF. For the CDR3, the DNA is TGTGCTAGTGGTTTGGACAGACAGCCCCAGCATTTT.

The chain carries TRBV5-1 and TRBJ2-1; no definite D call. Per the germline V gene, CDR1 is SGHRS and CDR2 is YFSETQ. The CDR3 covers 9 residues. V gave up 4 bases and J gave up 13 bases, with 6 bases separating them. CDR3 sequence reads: CASSVSQFF. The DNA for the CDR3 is TGCGCCAGCAGCGTATCCCAGTTCTTC.

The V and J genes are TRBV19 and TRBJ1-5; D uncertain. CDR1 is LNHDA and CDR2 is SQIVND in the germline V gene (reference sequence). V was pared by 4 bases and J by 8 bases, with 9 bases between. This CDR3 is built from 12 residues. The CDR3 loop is CASSTPGKPQHF. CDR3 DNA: TGTGCCAGTAGTACCCCCGGGAAGCCCCAGCATTTT.

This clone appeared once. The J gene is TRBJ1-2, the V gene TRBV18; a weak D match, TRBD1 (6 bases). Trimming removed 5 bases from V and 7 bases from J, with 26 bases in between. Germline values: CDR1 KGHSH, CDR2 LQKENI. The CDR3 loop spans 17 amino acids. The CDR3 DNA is TGTGCCAGCTCAGACGACACCCAAGGACAGCTTGGAAGTGGCTACACCTTC. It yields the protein CASSDDTQGQLGSGYTF.

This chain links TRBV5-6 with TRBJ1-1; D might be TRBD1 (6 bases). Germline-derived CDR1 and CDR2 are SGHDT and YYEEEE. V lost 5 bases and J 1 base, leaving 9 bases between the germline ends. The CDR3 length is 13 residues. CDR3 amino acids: CASRVDRNTEAFF. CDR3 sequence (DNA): TGTGCCAGCAGAGTGGACAGGAACACTGAAGCTTTCTTT.

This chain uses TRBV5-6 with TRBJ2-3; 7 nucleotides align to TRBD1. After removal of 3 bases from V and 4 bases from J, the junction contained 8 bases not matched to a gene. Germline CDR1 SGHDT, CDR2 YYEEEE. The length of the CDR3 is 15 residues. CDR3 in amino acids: CASSSLLTGSDTQYF. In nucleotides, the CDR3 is TGTGCCAGCAGCTCCCTCTTGACAGGGTCAGATACGCAGTATTTT.

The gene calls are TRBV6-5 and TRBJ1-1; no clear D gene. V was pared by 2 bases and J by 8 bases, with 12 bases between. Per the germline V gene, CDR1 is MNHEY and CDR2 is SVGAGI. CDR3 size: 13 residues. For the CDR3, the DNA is TGTGCCAGCAGTTACGGTTACGCGGGGGAAGCTTTCTTT. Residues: CASSYGYAGEAFF.

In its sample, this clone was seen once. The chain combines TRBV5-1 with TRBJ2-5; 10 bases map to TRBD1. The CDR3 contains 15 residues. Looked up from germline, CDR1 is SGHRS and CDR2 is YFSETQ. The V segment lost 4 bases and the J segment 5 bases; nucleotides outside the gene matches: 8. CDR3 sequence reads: CASSLSGTGEETQYF. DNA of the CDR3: TGCGCCAGCAGCCTGTCCGGGACAGGGGAGGAGACCCAGTACTTC. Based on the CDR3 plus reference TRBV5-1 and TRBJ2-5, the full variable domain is KAGVTQTPRYLIKTRGQQVTLSCSPISGHRSVSWYQQTPGQGLQFLFEYFSETQRNKGNFPGRFSGRQFSNSRSEMNVSTLELGDSALYLCASSLSGTGEETQYFGPGTRLLVL.

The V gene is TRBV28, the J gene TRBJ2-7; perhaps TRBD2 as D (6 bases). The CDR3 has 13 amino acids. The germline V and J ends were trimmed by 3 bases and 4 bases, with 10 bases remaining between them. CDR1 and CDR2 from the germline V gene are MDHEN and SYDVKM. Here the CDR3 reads CASSFLGLYEQYF. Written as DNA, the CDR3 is TGTGCCAGCAGTTTCTTGGGACTGTACGAGCAGTACTTC.

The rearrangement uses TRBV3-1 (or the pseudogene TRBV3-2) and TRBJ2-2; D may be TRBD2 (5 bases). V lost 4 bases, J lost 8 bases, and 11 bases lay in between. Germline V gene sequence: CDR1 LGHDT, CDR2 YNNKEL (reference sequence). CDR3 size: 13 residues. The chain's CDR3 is CASSLSAGGELFF. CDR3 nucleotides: TGTGCCAGCAGCCTTTCCGCGGGTGGGGAGCTGTTTTTT.

The CDR3 nucleotides read TGTGCCAGCAGGTCAGGGGGCACCTATGGCTACACCTTC. It is translated as CASRSGGTYGYTF. The V and J genes are TRBV28 and TRBJ1-2, with 8 bases identical to TRBD1. Per the germline V gene, CDR1 is MDHEN and CDR2 is SYDVKM. The CDR3 loop spans 13 amino acids. V was clipped by 6 bases and J by 4 bases; unmatched bases: 4.

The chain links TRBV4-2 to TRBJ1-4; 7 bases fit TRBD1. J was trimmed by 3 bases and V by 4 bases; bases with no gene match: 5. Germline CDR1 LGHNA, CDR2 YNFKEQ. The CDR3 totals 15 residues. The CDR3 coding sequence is TGTGCCAGCAGCCCCGCGACAGGGCCTAATGAAAAACTGTTTTTT. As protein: CASSPATGPNEKLFF.

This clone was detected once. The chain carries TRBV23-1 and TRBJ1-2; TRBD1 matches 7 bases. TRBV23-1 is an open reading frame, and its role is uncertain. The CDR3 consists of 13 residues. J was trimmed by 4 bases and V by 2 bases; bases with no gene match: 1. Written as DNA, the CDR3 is TGCGCCAGCAGTCAAGGGGACAGCTATGGCTACACCTTC. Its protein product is CASSQGDSYGYTF.

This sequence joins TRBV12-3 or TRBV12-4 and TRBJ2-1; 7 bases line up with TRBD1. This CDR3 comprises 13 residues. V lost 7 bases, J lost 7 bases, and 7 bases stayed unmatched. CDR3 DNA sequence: TGTGCCAGCACCCGACAGGGTGTAAATGAGCAGTTCTTC. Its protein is CASTRQGVNEQFF.

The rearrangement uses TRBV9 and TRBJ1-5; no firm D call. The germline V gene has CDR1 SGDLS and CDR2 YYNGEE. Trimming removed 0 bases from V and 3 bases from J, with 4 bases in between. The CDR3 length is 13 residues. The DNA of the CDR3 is TGTGCCAGCAGCGTAGGCGTCAATCAGCCCCAGCATTTT. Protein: CASSVGVNQPQHF.

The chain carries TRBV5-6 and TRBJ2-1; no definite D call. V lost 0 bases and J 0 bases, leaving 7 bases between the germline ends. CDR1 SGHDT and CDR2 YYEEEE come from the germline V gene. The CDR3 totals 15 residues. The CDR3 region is CASSLGGTSYNEQFF. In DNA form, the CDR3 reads TGTGCCAGCAGCTTGGGAGGTACCTCCTACAATGAGCAGTTCTTC.

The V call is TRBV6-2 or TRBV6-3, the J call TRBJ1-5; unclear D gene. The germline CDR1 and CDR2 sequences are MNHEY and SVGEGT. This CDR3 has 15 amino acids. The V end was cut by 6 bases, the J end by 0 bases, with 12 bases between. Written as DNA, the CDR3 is TGTGCCAGCAGCTATGGACTAAATAGCAATCAGCCCCAGCATTTT. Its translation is CASSYGLNSNQPQHF.

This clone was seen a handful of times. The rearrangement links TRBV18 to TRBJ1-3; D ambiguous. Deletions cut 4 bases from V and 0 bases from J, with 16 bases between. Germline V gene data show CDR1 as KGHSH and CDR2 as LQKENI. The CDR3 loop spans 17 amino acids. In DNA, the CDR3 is TGTGCCAGCTCACTGACCCCGACACCTGTCTCTGGAAACACCATATATTTT. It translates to CASSLTPTPVSGNTIYF.

The CDR3 reads CARSLGQGETEAFF. For the CDR3, the DNA is TGTGCCAGAAGCTTGGGACAGGGAGAAACTGAAGCTTTCTTT. The rearrangement links TRBV5-3 to TRBJ1-1; TRBD1 aligns across 7 bases. TRBV5-3 is an open reading frame, and its role is uncertain. CDR3 length: 14 amino acids. V shed 0 bases, J shed 5 bases, and the junction held 4 bases outside the gene matches.

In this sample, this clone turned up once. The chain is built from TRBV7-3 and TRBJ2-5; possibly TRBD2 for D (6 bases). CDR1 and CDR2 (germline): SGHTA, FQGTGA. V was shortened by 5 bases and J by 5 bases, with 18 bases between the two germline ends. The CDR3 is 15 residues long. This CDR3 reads CASSPGVGGAETQYF. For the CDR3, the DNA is TGTGCCAGCAGCCCCGGGGTGGGAGGTGCCGAGACCCAGTACTTC.

DNA for the CDR3: TGCAGCGTAGAACCGAGCTCTGGAAACACCATATATTTT. Translating gives CSVEPSSGNTIYF. The chain combines TRBV29-1 with TRBJ1-3; the D is unclear. The CDR3 has 13 residues. Per the germline V gene, CDR1 is SQVTM and CDR2 is ANQGSEA. V was clipped by 6 bases and J by 0 bases, with 9 bases between them.

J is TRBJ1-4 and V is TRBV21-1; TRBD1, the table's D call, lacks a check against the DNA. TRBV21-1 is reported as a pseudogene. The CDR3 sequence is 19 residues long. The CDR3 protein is CARARVWPQAWTTNEKLFF. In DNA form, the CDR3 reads TGTGCCCGAGCAAGGGTTTGGCCACAGGCTTGGACAACTAATGAAAAACTGTTTTTT.

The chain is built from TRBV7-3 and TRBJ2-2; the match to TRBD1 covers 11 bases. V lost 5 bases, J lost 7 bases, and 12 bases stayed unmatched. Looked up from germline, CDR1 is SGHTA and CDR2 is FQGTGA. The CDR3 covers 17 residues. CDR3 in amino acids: CASSRVAGDRGDGELFF. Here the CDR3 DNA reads TGTGCCAGCAGCCGCGTCGCTGGGGACAGGGGGGACGGGGAGCTGTTTTTT.

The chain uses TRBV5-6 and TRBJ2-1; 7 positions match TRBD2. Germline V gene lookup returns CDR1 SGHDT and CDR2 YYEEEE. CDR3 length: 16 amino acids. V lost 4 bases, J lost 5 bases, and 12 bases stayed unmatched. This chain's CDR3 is CASSLEGLGLNNEQFF. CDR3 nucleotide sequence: TGTGCCAGCAGCCTCGAAGGACTAGGGCTTAACAATGAGCAGTTCTTC.

This CDR3 is CASSVSGGHIEQFF. In DNA form, the CDR3 reads TGTGCCAGCAGCGTTAGCGGGGGGCACATTGAGCAGTTCTTC. The rearrangement joins TRBV9 to TRBJ2-1, with 10 bases fitting TRBD2. The CDR3 is 14 residues long. The V gene's germline CDR1 is SGDLS and CDR2 YYNGEE. The ends lost 2 bases at V and 9 bases at J; junction bases unmatched: 5.